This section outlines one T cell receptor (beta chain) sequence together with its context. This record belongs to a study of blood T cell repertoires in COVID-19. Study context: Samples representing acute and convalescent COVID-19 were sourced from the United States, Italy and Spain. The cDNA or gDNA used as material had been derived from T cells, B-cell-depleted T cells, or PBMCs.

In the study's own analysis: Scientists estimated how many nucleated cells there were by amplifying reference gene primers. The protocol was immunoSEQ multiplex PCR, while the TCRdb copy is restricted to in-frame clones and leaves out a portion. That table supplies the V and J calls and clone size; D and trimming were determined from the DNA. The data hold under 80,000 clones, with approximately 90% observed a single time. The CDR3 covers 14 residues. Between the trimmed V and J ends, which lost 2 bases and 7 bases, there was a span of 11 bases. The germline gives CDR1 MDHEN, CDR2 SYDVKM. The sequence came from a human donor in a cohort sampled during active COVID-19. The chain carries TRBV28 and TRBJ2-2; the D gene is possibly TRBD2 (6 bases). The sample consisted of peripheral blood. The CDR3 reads CASSLPTGVGELFF. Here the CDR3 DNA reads TGTGCCAGCAGTTTACCCACGGGGGTCGGGGAGCTGTTTTTT.